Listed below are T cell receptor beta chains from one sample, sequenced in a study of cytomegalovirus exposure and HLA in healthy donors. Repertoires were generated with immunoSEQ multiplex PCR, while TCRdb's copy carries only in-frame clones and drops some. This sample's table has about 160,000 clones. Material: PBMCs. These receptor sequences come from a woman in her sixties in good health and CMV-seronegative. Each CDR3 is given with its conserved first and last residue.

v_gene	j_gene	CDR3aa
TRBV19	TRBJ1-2	CASTPGGSQRGSYTF
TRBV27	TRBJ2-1	CASSFGLAGPEQFF
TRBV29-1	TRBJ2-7	CSVFLGQTSSYEQYF
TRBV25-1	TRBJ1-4	CASSEFGGEKLFF
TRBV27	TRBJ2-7	CASSFDRAPYEQYF
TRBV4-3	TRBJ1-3	CASSLYRGNTIYF
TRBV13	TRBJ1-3	CASSLRGFSGNTIYF
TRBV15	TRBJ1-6	CATSREPGQYNSPLHF
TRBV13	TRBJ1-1	CASSLEWEGGNTEAFF
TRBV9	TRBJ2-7	CASSAGDSTYEQYF
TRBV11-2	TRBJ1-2	CASSGGGVNYGYTF
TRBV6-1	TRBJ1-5	CASSSQGGADQPQHF
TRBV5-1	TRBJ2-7	CASSFISGTFSYEQYF
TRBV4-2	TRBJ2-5	CASSQEGTSGAQETQYF
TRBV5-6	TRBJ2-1	CASSTRGGNYNEQFF
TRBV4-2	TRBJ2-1	CASSQVGTSGDYNEQFF
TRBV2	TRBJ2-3	CASSERQGTLYRTDTQYF
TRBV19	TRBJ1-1	CASSISGGGTEAFF
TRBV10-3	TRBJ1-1	CAISEFPQMNTEAFF
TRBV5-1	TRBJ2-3	CASKGQGTDTQYF
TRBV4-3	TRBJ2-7	CASSQALEGVTSYEQYF
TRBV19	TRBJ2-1	CASSIGTPSGQFF
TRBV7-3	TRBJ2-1	CASSLMAGVAYNEQFF
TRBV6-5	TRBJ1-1	CASSLTVNTEAFF
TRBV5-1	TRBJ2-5	CASSTRGLETQYF
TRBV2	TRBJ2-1	CASSRPLWGPYNEQFF
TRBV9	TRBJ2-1	CASSVGGGGLNEQFF
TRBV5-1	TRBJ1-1	CASSLEAGMNTEAFF
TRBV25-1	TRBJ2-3	CASSVGTSTDTQYF
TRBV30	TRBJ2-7	CAWSLPPGLTYEQYF
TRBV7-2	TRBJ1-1	CASSSTPQVNTEAFF
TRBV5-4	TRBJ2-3	CASSPQAAQNTQYF
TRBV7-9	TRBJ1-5	CASSLQGLRQPQHF
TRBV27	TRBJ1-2	CASSVSGTGDWPDGYTF
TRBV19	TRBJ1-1	CASSIRPGTGVGTEAFF
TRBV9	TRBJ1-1	CASSLEEVNTEAFF
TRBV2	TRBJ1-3	CASCGERGNTIYF
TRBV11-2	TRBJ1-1	CASSSGQGTEAFF
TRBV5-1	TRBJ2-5	CASSPGMGARGQETQYF
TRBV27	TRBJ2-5	CASSLRGRLAGDQETQYF
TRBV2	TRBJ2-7	CASSDLGEGYEQYF
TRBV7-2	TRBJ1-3	CASSPRGTAVDTIYF
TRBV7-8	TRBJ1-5	CASSLASRNFGNQPQHF
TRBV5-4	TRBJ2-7	CASSLAGRDRFLQYF
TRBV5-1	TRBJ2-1	CASSLSAGGDEQFF
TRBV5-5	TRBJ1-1	CASSSSPTGEAFF
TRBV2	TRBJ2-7	CASSEVDEQYF
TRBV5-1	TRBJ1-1	CASSGGGNTEAFF
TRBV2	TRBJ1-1	CASSGRQGSTEAFF
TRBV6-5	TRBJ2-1	CASSSPTGSSYNEQFF
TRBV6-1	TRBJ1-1	CASSLTFMNTEAFF
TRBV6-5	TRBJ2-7	CASSPGISTYEQYF
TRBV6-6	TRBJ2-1	CASHEDRFDNEQFF
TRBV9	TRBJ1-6	CASSPGQGAVDSPLHF